The source of this T cell receptor (beta chain) is a study of T cell clones after liver transplantation. As for the study in general: Without induction therapy, subjects received standard immunosuppression until 12-24 months post-transplant.

Sequenced by immunoSEQ multiplex PCR; TCRdb stores in-frame clones only, minus some. The table includes some 60,000 clones, approximately 63% detected once. General study points: Compared with third party-reactive sequences, donor-reactive ones declined more, independent of withdrawal success.

The CDR3 covers 16 residues. The germline gives CDR1 SGHRS, CDR2 YFSETQ. The V gene lost 0 bases and the J gene lost 4 bases, with 13 bases spanning the gap. In the case of this clone: Its cognate antigen is unknown.

The V and J genes are TRBV5-1 and TRBJ2-2; tentatively, D is TRBD1 (6 bases). The origin of this receptor is a human patient who received a liver transplant. Some of the T cells might come from the graft donor. The sequences come from CD4+ T cells from blood, collected at the roughly 15-month timepoint. The CDR3 protein is CASSLAEQGGTGELFF. DNA for the CDR3: TGCGCCAGCAGCTTGGCCGAACAGGGTGGCACCGGGGAGCTGTTTTTT.